Listed below are T cell receptor beta chains from one sample, sequenced in a study of blood T cell repertoires in COVID-19. Data came from immunoSEQ multiplex PCR; TCRdb stores just in-frame clones and leaves some out. The sample consists of some 260,000 clones, roughly four fifths of them appearing once. Material for sequencing was PBMCs or T cells enriched from blood (not recorded which). The receptors were gathered from a man aged 25-45 years with acute COVID-19. CDR3s include the opening cysteine and the closing phenylalanine or tryptophan. A D gene is named only where the DNA matches it firmly.

v_call	d_call	j_call	cdr3_aa
TRBV12-3/TRBV12-4	TRBD1	TRBJ1-5	CASSAGQNQPQHF
TRBV3-1/TRBV3-2	-	TRBJ1-1	CASSPFQTVNTEAFF
TRBV7-2	TRBD2	TRBJ2-3	CASSYPAGGRADTQYF
TRBV27	TRBD1	TRBJ2-5	CASSYQGDRETQYF
TRBV4-3	TRBD1	TRBJ2-6	CASSHGQEATLGGANVLTF
TRBV19	-	TRBJ1-4	CAAAPLGEKLFF
TRBV29-1	-	TRBJ2-2	CSGSVAGELFF
TRBV4-1	TRBD1	TRBJ2-2	CASSKEPGTGGIGELFF
TRBV5-4	TRBD1	TRBJ2-2	CASSFPGQVTGELFF
TRBV21-1	-	TRBJ2-3	CASSKLEGPGPHTQYF
TRBV6-5	-	TRBJ1-2	CASRRGEGDYGYTF
TRBV29-1	TRBD2	TRBJ2-2	CSASGTSAGELFF
TRBV19	TRBD1	TRBJ1-2	CASSRTGSVSYGYTF
TRBV23-1	-	TRBJ2-5	CASSPPPGTRTQETQYF
TRBV25-1	-	TRBJ2-2	CASGDLELFF
TRBV5-1	-	TRBJ1-3	CASSLGPQGPRGSGNTIYF
TRBV15	TRBD1	TRBJ1-1	CATRAGQGNTEAFF
TRBV30	TRBD2	TRBJ2-1	CAWSRTSGDNEQFF
TRBV11-1	TRBD1	TRBJ1-2	CASSQLGTGGDYGYTF
TRBV11-2	-	TRBJ1-2	CASSESPGEGPNYGYTF
TRBV18	TRBD1	TRBJ1-1	CASSAGQGMNTEAFF
TRBV5-1	-	TRBJ1-1	CASSLGGVSTEAFF
TRBV5-1	TRBD1	TRBJ2-5	CASSTTGTGGETQYF
TRBV6-5	-	TRBJ1-4	CASNPIPATNEKLFF
TRBV20-1	-	TRBJ1-1	CSALTGNEAFF
TRBV9	TRBD2	TRBJ2-1	CASSVGGGAGQFF
TRBV18	TRBD2	TRBJ2-5	CASSPLSGGAQETQYF
TRBV7-9	-	TRBJ1-4	CASSGLLGANVEKLFF
TRBV5-4	TRBD1	TRBJ1-2	CASSSYRGGGGYTF
TRBV21-1	-	TRBJ2-1	CASSTEGPRGSNEQFF
TRBV19	-	TRBJ2-2	CASSTRYRDTGELFF
TRBV6-4	-	TRBJ2-1	CASSDGSEHEQFF
TRBV5-1	TRBD2	TRBJ2-3	CASNLGLSTSTDTQYF
TRBV29-1	TRBD1	TRBJ1-4	CSVGPTGGNEKLFF
TRBV28	TRBD1	TRBJ1-2	CASRTGQALGYTF
TRBV7-9	TRBD2	TRBJ2-1	CASSWLAAQMGEQFF
TRBV27	-	TRBJ1-2	CASSLARRGGYGYTF
TRBV7-9	-	TRBJ2-3	CASSLGGRSTDTQYF
TRBV5-1	-	TRBJ1-1	CASTLPGQNTEAFF
TRBV18	TRBD1	TRBJ1-1	CASSQDRGNTEAFF
TRBV6-5	-	TRBJ1-6	CASKEHDNSPLHF
TRBV24-1	-	TRBJ1-5	CATSDGDTTGSQPQHF